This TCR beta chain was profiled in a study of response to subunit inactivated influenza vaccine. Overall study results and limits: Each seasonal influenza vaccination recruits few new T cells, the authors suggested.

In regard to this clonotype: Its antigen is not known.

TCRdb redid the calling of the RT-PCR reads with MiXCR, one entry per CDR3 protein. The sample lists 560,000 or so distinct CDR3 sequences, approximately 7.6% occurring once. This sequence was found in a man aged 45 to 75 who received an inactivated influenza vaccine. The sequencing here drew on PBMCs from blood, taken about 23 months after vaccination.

This CDR3 is CASSQDVVYNEQFF. In nucleotides, the CDR3 is TGTGCCAGCAGCCAGGACGTCGTCTACAATGAGCAGTTCTTC. The V call is TRBV4-2, the J call TRBJ2-1; unclear D gene. Trimming took off 3 bases at V and 3 bases at J, with 9 bases between the two ends. CDR3 length: 14 amino acids. Germline CDR1 is LGHNA and CDR2 is YNFKEQ.